The entry below describes one T cell receptor (beta chain). A much larger clone differs by one base, so this may be a read error. This CDR3 is built from 11 residues. CDR1 is DFQATT and CDR2 is SNEGSKA in the germline V gene (reference sequence). These data belong to a study of T-cell reconstitution after alpha-beta-depleted transplantation in children. Construction of the TCRbeta library involved unique molecular identifiers. From the PCR reads, TCRdb called clonotypes with MiXCR, one entry per CDR3 protein. This table holds hundreds of thousands of distinct CDR3 sequences, about 12% found once. Sequencing used PBMCs from the stem cell graft donor, obtained from the stem cell graft. The clonotype originates from a human donor who donated a stem cell graft to a child with acute lymphoblastic leukemia. The chain employs TRBV20-1 and TRBJ2-4; D remains ambiguous. In DNA, the CDR3 is TGCAGTGGGATAGCCAAAAACAGTCAGTACTTC. Amino acids: CSGIAKNSQYF.